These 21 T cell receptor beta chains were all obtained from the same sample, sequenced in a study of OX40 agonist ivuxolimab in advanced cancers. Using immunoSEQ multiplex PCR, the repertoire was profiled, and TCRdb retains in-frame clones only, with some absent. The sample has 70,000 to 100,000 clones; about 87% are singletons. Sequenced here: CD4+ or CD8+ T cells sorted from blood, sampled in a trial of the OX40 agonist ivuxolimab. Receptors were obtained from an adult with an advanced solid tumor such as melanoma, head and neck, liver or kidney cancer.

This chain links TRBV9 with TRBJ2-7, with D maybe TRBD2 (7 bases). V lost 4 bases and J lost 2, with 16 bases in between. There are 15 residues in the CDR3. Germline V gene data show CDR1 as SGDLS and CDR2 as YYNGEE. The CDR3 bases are TGTGCCAGCAGCCCATTAGGGGGGGGAACCTACGAGCAGTACTTC. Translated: CASSPLGGGTYEQYF.

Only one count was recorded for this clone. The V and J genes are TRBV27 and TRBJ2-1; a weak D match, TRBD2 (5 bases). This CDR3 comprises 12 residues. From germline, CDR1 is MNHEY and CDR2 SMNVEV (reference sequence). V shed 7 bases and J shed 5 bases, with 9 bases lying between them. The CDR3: CASTYGNNEQFF. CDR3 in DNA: TGTGCCAGCACGTACGGGAACAATGAGCAGTTCTTC.

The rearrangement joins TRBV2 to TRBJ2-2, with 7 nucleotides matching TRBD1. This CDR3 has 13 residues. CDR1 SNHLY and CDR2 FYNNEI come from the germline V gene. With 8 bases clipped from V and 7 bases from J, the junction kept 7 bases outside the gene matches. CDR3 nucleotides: TGTGCCAGCTCCACAGGGGTAGGCGGGGAGCTGTTTTTT. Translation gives CASSTGVGGELFF.

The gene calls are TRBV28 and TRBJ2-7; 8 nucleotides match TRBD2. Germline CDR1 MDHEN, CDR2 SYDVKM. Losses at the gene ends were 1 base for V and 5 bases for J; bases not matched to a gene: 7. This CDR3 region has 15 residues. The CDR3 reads CASSLSTSGSHEQYF. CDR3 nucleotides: TGTGCCAGCAGTTTATCAACCAGCGGGAGTCACGAGCAGTACTTC.

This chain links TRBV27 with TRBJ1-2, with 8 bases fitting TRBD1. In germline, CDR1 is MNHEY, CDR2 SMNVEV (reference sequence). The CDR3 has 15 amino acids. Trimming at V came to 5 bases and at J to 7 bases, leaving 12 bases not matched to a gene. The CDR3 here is CASSRETGVISGYTF. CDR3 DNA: TGTGCCAGCAGTAGGGAGACAGGGGTGATTAGTGGCTACACCTTC.

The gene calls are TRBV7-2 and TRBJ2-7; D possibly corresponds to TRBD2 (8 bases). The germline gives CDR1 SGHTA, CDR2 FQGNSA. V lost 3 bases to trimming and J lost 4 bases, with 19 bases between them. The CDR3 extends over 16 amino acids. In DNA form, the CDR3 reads TGTGCCAGCAGCTTCCAAAGCGGGGGACAGAGATACGAGCAGTACTTC. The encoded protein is CASSFQSGGQRYEQYF. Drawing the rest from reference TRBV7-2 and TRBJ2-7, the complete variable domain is GAGVSQSPSNKVTEKGKDVELRCDPISGHTALYWYRQSLGQGLEFLIYFQGNSAPDKSGLPSDRFSAERTGGSVSTLTIQRTQQEDSAVYLCASSFQSGGQRYEQYFGPGTRLTVT.

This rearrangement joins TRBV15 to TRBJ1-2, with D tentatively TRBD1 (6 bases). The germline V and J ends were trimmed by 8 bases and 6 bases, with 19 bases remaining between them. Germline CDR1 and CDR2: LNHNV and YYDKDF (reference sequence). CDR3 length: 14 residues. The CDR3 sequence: CATWRVGRGDGYTF. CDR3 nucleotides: TGTGCCACCTGGAGGGTCGGGAGGGGGGATGGCTACACCTTC.

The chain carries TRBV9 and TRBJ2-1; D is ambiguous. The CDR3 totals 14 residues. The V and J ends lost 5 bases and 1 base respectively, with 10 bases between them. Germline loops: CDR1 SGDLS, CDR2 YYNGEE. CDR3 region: CASSVFGSYNEQFF. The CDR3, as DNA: TGTGCCAGCAGTGTTTTTGGGTCCTACAATGAGCAGTTCTTC.

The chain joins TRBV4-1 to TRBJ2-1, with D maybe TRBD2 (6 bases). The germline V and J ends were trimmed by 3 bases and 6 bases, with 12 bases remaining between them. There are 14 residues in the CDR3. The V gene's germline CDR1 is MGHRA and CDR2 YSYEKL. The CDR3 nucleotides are TGCGCCAGCAGCCATCTCCTAGCGCTCAATGAGCAGTTCTTC. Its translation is CASSHLLALNEQFF.

The chain's CDR3 is CASGRADTQYF. The CDR3 DNA sequence: TGTGCCAGCGGGCGGGCAGATACGCAGTATTTT. The chain joins TRBV6-5 to TRBJ2-3; a weak D match, TRBD2 (5 bases). V lost 8 bases, J lost 4 bases, and 7 bases lay in between. The length of the CDR3 is 11 residues. Germline values: CDR1 MNHEY, CDR2 SVGAGI.

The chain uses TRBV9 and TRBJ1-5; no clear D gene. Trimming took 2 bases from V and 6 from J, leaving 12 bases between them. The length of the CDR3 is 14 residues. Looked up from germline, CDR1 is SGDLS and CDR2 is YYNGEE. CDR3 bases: TGTGCCAGCAGCGTTGGAGAAGGAGCTCAGCCCCAGCATTTT. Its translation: CASSVGEGAQPQHF.

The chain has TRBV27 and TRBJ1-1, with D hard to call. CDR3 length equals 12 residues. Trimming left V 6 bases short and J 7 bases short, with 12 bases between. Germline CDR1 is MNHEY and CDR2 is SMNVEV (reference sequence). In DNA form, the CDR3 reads TGTGCCAGCAGCCCTCCAGGTTATGAAGCTTTCTTT. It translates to CASSPPGYEAFF.

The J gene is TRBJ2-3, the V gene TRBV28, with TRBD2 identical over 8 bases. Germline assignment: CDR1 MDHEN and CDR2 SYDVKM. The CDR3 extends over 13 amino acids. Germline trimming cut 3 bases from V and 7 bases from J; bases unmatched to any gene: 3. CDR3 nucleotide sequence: TGTGCCAGCAGTTTTCGCGGGGGGAATACGCAGTATTTT. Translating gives CASSFRGGNTQYF. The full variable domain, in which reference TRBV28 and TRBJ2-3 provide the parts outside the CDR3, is DVKVTQSSRYLVKRTGEKVFLECVQDMDHENMFWYRQDPGLGLRLIYFSYDVKMKEKGDIPEGYSVSREKKERFSLILESASTNQTSMYLCASSFRGGNTQYFGPGTRLTVL.

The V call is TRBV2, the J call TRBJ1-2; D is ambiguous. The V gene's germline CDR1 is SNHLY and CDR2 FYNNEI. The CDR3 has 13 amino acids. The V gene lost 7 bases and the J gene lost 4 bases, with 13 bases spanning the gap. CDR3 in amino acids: CASKSGPVYGYTF. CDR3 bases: TGTGCCAGCAAATCCGGGCCAGTCTATGGCTACACCTTC.

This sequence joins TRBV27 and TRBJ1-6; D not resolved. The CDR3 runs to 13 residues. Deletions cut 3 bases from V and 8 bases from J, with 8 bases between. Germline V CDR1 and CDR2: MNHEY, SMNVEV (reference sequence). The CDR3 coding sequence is TGTGCCAGCAGTTTGGGAACTGATTCACCCCTCCACTTT. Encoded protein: CASSLGTDSPLHF.

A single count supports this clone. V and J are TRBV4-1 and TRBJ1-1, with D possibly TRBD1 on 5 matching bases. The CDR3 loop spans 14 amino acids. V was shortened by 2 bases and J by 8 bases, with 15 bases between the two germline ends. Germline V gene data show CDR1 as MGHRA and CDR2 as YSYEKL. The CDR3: CASSQQGLQPEAFF. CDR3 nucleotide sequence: TGCGCCAGCAGCCAACAGGGCCTACAGCCAGAAGCTTTCTTT.

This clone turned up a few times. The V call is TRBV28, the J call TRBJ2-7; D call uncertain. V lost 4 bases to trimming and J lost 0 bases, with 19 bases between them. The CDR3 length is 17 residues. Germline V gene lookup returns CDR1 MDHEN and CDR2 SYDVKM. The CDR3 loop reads CASSSPSGGRSSYEQYF. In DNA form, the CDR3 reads TGTGCCAGCAGTTCTCCTTCGGGCGGCCGATCCTCCTACGAGCAGTACTTC.

In nucleotides, the CDR3 is TGTGCCATCAGTGGGGAGACGGGAAACACCGGGGAGCTGTTTTTT. Translation gives CAISGETGNTGELFF. This sequence joins TRBV10-3 and TRBJ2-2; tentative D call: TRBD2 (5 bases). V lost 4 bases, J lost 2 bases, and 11 bases lay in between. The CDR3 consists of 15 residues. The germline V gene has CDR1 ENHRY and CDR2 SYGVKD.

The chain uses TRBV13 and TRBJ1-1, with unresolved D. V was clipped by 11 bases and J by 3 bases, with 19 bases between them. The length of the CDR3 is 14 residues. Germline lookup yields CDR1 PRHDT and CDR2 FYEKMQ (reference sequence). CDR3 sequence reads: CAGEGPGLDTEAFF. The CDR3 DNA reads TGTGCCGGCGAGGGTCCGGGGTTGGACACTGAAGCTTTCTTT.

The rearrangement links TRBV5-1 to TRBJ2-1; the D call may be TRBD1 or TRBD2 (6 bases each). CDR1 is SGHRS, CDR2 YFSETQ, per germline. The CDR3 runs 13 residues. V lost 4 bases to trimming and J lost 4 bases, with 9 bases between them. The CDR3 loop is CASSGGGYNEQFF. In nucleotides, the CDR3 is TGCGCCAGCAGCGGAGGGGGGTACAATGAGCAGTTCTTC.

The CDR3 is CASSWADTQYF. The CDR3 bases are TGTGCCAGCAGCTGGGCAGATACGCAGTATTTT. The rearrangement uses TRBV7-9 and TRBJ2-3; D remains unclear. Germline CDR1 and CDR2: SEHNR and FQNEAQ (reference sequence). Trimming removed 4 bases from V and 4 bases from J, with 3 bases in between. The CDR3 has 11 residues.